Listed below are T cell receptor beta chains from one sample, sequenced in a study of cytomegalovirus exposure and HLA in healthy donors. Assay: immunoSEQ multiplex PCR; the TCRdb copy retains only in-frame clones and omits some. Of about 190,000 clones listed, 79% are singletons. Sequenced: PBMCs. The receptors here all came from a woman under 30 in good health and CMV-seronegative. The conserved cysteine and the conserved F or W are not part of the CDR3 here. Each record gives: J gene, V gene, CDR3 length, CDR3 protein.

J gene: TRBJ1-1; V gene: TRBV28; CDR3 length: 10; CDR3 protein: ASIFRDTEAF
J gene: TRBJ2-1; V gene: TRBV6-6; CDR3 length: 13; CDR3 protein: ASSYGLVSYNEQF
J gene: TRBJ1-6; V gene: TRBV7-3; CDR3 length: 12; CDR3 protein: SSSQGGVASPLH
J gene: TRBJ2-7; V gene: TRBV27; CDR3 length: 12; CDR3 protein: ASSLGGAPYEQY
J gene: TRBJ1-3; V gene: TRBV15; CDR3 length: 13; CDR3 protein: ATSEDRGFGNTIY
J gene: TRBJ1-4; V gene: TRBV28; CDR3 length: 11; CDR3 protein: ASSRGINEKLF
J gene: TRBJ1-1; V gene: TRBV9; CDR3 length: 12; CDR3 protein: ASSRTNLNTEAF
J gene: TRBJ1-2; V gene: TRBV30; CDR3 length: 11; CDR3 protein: AWSPIWGGGYT
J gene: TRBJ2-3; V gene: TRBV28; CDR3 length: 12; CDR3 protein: ASSSREGMGTQY
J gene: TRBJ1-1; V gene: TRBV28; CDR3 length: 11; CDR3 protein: ASTKSTNTEAF
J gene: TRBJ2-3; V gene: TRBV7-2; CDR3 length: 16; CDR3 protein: ANHPFLAGGRNTDTQY
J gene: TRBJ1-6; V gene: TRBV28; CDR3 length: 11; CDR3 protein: ASSGDSRAPLH
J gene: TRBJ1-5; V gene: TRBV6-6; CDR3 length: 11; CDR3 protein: ASTWGGNQPQH
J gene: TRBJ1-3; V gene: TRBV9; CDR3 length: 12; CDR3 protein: ASSVRQGKNTIY
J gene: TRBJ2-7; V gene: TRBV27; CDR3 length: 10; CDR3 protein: ASRDRLAGEY
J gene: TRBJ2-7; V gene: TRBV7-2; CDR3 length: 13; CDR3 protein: ASIETLAYPGEQY
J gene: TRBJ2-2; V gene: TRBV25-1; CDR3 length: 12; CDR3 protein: ASSEDRDAGELF
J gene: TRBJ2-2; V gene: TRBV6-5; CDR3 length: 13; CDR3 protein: ASSFGGADTGELF
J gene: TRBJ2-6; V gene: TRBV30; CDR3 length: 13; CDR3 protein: AWSVSQAGANVLT
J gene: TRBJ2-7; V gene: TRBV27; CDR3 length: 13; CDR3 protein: ASSLSTGDSYEQY
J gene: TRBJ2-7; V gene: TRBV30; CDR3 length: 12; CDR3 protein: AWSMSGSLYEQY
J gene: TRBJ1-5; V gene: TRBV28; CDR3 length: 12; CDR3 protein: ASSQWGRNQPQH
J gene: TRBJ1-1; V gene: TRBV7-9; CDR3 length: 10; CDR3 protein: SSSPPGGSAF
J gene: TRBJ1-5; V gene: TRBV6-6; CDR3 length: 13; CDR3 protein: ASSYHRALSQPQH
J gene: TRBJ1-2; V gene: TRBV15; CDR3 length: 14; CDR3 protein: ATSRDRDRGFYGYT
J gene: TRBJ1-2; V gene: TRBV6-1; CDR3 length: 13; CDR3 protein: ASRKTTGRYDGYT
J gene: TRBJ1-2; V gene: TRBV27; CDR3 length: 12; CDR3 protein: ASSPPGMPYGYT
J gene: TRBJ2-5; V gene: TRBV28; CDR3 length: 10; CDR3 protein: ASNGVQETQY